The 31 T cell receptor beta chains below all came from one sample that was sequenced in a study of human T cells and chemical hapten exposure. Specified time point: pre-sensitization, week 0. Treatment here: therapeutic diphenylcyclopropenone sensitization with weekly scalp DPC. Each CDR3 protein is one row after TCRdb ran MiXCR on the RACE reads. The sample yields under 110,000 distinct CDR3 sequences, around 12% seen once. Sequences were derived from whole blood, sampled in connection with sensitization to the hapten diphenylcyclopropenone (DPC). Every receptor here comes from a woman in her forties or fifties with alopecia areata. Some clones in this sample may be carry-over from other donors' samples.

This clonotype was found a few times. The chain carries TRBV18 and TRBJ2-4; D perhaps matches TRBD1 (6 bases). Trimming cost V 5 bases and J 7 bases, with 12 bases left between them. Germline V gene data show CDR1 as KGHSH and CDR2 as LQKENI. This CDR3 has 13 amino acids. The DNA for the CDR3 is TGTGCCAGCTCAACGGCAGGGGAGAACATTCAGTACTTC. Translation: CASSTAGENIQYF.

This clonotype was detected ten times or more. The DNA of the CDR3 is TGTGCCACCGCCTCCCTCACCGGGGAGCTGTTTTTT. Translation: CATASLTGELFF. The chain employs TRBV24-1 and TRBJ2-2; D gene uncertain. Deletions cut 9 bases from V and 4 bases from J, with 8 bases between. The germline V gene encodes CDR1 KGHDR and CDR2 SFDVKD. This CDR3 has 12 residues.

This clonotype was seen a few times. J is TRBJ2-7 and V is TRBV7-9; either TRBD1 or TRBD2 may fit D (5 bases each). With 7 bases removed from V and 0 bases from J, the gap between germline ends came to 16 bases. The CDR3 covers 15 residues. Germline V gene lookup returns CDR1 SEHNR and CDR2 FQNEAQ (reference sequence). CDR3 DNA: TGTGCCAGCACTCTATCCGGGACGGCCTCCTACGAGCAGTACTTC. This encodes CASTLSGTASYEQYF.

The sample holds many counts of this clonotype. The rearrangement links TRBV19 to TRBJ2-6; D is ambiguous. The CDR3 contains 13 residues. Germline V gene sequence: CDR1 LNHDA, CDR2 SQIVND (reference sequence). The V and J ends lost 11 bases and 2 bases respectively, with 10 bases between them. The CDR3 is CAGRVPGANVLTF. The CDR3 region has the DNA TGTGCCGGACGGGTGCCTGGGGCCAACGTCCTGACTTTC.

A few counts support this clonotype. The rearrangement uses TRBV9 and TRBJ2-1, with 10 bases identical to TRBD2. With 2 bases clipped from V and 2 bases from J, the junction kept 4 bases outside the gene matches. The CDR3 spans 16 residues. CDR1 SGDLS and CDR2 YYNGEE come from the germline V gene. CDR3 nucleotides: TGTGCCAGCAGCGTGCGGACTAGCGGAACCTACAATGAGCAGTTCTTC. As protein: CASSVRTSGTYNEQFF.

The chain recombines TRBV7-9 with TRBJ2-1; TRBD2 might be the D (5 bases). V was clipped by 0 bases and J by 9 bases, with 9 bases between them. CDR1 is SEHNR, CDR2 FQNEAQ, per germline (reference sequence). The CDR3 is made up of 13 amino acids. This chain's CDR3 is CASSLAFAGEQFF. CDR3 nucleotides: TGTGCCAGCAGCTTAGCTTTTGCGGGTGAGCAGTTCTTC.

The chain carries TRBV10-3 and TRBJ2-3; D is ambiguous. Trimming stripped 4 bases from V and 3 bases from J, with 2 bases between. From germline, CDR1 is ENHRY and CDR2 SYGVKD. CDR3 size: 11 residues. CDR3 sequence (DNA): TGTGCCATCAGTGCTACAGATACGCAGTATTTT. It specifies CAISATDTQYF.

The chain carries TRBV3-1 and TRBJ2-5; no clear D gene. Trimming removed 0 bases from V and 7 bases from J, with 12 bases in between. Per the germline V gene, CDR1 is LGHDT and CDR2 is YNNKEL (reference sequence). The CDR3 totals 14 residues. The CDR3 sequence: CASSQDLLPRTQYF. In nucleotides, the CDR3 is TGTGCCAGCAGCCAAGATCTGCTGCCAAGGACCCAGTACTTC.

This clonotype has a count of ten or more. The chain combines TRBV27 with TRBJ2-1; D is unresolved. Germline V gives CDR1 MNHEY, CDR2 SMNVEV (reference sequence). The CDR3 extends over 13 amino acids. With 2 bases removed from V and 8 bases from J, the gap between germline ends came to 10 bases. CDR3 coding DNA: TGTGCCAGCAGTTTAGGGATGGGGTATGAGCAGTTCTTC. Its translation: CASSLGMGYEQFF.

This clonotype has ten or more counts. The chain couples TRBV25-1 to TRBJ1-2; weak D call: TRBD1 (5 bases). V shed 4 bases and J shed 2 bases, with 17 bases lying between them. The CDR3 contains 16 residues. Looked up from germline, CDR1 is MGHDK and CDR2 is SYGVNS. The CDR3 sequence: CASSGPTLGTNYGYTF. The CDR3 DNA sequence: TGTGCCAGCAGTGGCCCTACCTTGGGGACGAACTATGGCTACACCTTC.

This clonotype was recorded at least ten times. The chain joins TRBV5-1 to TRBJ2-5; 10 positions match TRBD1. CDR1 is SGHRS, CDR2 YFSETQ, per germline. Trimming cost V 5 bases and J 2 bases; bases outside gene matches: 0. The CDR3 is 13 amino acids. The CDR3 here is CASRGQGQETQYF. The CDR3 DNA follows: TGCGCCAGCAGGGGACAGGGGCAAGAGACCCAGTACTTC.

This clonotype turned up a few times. V gene TRBV7-8 combines with J gene TRBJ2-1; 11 bases are shared with TRBD2. Germline loops: CDR1 SGHVS, CDR2 FQNEAQ. Trimming at V came to 5 bases and at J to 5 bases, leaving 8 bases not matched to a gene. The CDR3 is 16 residues long. The CDR3: CASSKRALAGDNEQFF. CDR3 in DNA: TGTGCCAGCAGCAAACGGGCACTAGCGGGGGACAATGAGCAGTTCTTC. The full variable domain, in which reference TRBV7-8 and TRBJ2-1 provide the parts outside the CDR3, is GAGVSQSPRYKVAKRGQDVALRCDPISGHVSLFWYQQALGQGPEFLTYFQNEAQLDKSGLPSDRFFAERPEGSVSTLKIQRTQQEDSAVYLCASSKRALAGDNEQFFGPGTRLTVL.

This clonotype turned up a few times. The chain couples TRBV28 to TRBJ1-1; D gene unclear. The CDR3 runs 12 residues. V was pared by 7 bases and J by 2 bases, with 8 bases between. The germline V gene has CDR1 MDHEN and CDR2 SYDVKM. CDR3 bases: TGTGCCAGCACGCGGATCAACACTGAAGCTTTCTTT. Encoded protein: CASTRINTEAFF. The full variable domain, its missing parts supplied by reference TRBV28 and TRBJ1-1, is DVKVTQSSRYLVKRTGEKVFLECVQDMDHENMFWYRQDPGLGLRLIYFSYDVKMKEKGDIPEGYSVSREKKERFSLILESASTNQTSMYLCASTRINTEAFFGQGTRLTVV.

This clonotype came up once. V and J are TRBV6-5 and TRBJ2-1, with TRBD1 matching over 8 bases. In germline, CDR1 is MNHEY, CDR2 SVGAGI. J was trimmed by 5 bases and V by 6 bases; bases with no gene match: 12. This CDR3 region has 16 residues. CDR3 bases: TGTGCCAGCAGCCCCGTGAGGACAGGGATTCACAATGAGCAGTTCTTC. As protein: CASSPVRTGIHNEQFF.

This clonotype was detected only a few times. The chain links TRBV21-1 to TRBJ2-7; whether TRBD1, the table's D call, matches the DNA was not checked. TRBV21-1 is flagged as a pseudogene. This CDR3 comprises 15 residues. The CDR3 loop is CANPDRGHPVMKQYF. CDR3 nucleotide sequence: TGTGCCAACCCAGACAGGGGCCACCCTGTGATGAAGCAGTACTTC.

This clonotype occurred many times. The rearrangement joins TRBV5-1 to TRBJ1-1, with D unclear. V was cut by 4 bases and J by 6 bases, with 7 bases left in between. This CDR3 region has 11 residues. CDR1 is SGHRS and CDR2 is YFSETQ in the germline V gene. CDR3 amino acids: CASSTEAEAFF. CDR3 nucleotides: TGCGCCAGCAGCACCGAAGCTGAAGCTTTCTTT.

This clonotype was observed many times. The V and J genes are TRBV28 and TRBJ1-4; no clear D. V lost 4 bases and J lost 8, with 17 bases in between. Germline CDR1 reads MDHEN; CDR2 reads SYDVKM. The CDR3 is 15 amino acids. CDR3 nucleotides: TGTGCCAGCAGTTCAAGCGAGAGACACGGAGAAAAACTGTTTTTT. Its protein product is CASSSSERHGEKLFF. Variable domain in full (rest from reference TRBV28 and TRBJ1-4): DVKVTQSSRYLVKRTGEKVFLECVQDMDHENMFWYRQDPGLGLRLIYFSYDVKMKEKGDIPEGYSVSREKKERFSLILESASTNQTSMYLCASSSSERHGEKLFFGSGTQLSVL.

A few counts support this clonotype. The chain has TRBV4-1 and TRBJ1-5; no firm D call. This CDR3 is built from 14 residues. Germline lookup yields CDR1 MGHRA and CDR2 YSYEKL. Trimming shortened V by 6 bases and J by 7 bases, and 16 bases separated the two germline ends. CDR3 amino acids: CASSPARGGQPQHF. In DNA, the CDR3 is TGCGCCAGCAGTCCCGCCCGCGGTGGGCAGCCCCAGCATTTT.

This chain joins TRBV4-3 and TRBJ1-2, with D unresolved. Trimming stripped 0 bases from V and 4 bases from J, with 15 bases between. The germline V gene has CDR1 LGHNA and CDR2 YSLEER. There are 16 residues in the CDR3. In nucleotides, the CDR3 is TGCGCCAGCAGCCAAGATTGGTCAGGTCTGGGCTATGGCTACACCTTC. This sequence encodes CASSQDWSGLGYGYTF.

The V call is TRBV6-2 or TRBV6-3, the J call TRBJ2-3; D remains unclear. The CDR3 sequence is 11 residues long. Looked up from germline, CDR1 is MNHEY and CDR2 is SVGEGT. V was pared by 8 bases and J by 2 bases, with 5 bases between. The CDR3 DNA follows: TGTGCCAGCGGAAACACAGATACGCAGTATTTT. This sequence encodes CASGNTDTQYF.

This chain's CDR3 is CSARDRGRGDTQYF. Here the CDR3 DNA reads TGCAGTGCTAGAGATCGTGGGAGAGGAGATACGCAGTATTTT. The chain has TRBV20-1 and TRBJ2-3; D is perhaps TRBD2 (5 bases). Trimming left V 0 bases short and J 5 bases short, with 12 bases between. This CDR3 region has 14 residues. CDR1 is DFQATT and CDR2 is SNEGSKA in the germline V gene (reference sequence).

The chain has TRBV6-1 and TRBJ2-7; 9 bases are shared with TRBD2. Germline values: CDR1 MNHNS, CDR2 SASEGT. The CDR3 loop spans 21 amino acids. V gave up 0 bases and J gave up 9 bases; unmatched junction bases: 27. The DNA for the CDR3 is TGTGCCAGCAGTGAAGCGGGACAGCAGATTTGGACTAGCGCGCTTGTGGTGCGGCAGTACTTC. It encodes CASSEAGQQIWTSALVVRQYF.

This clonotype was seen many times. J is TRBJ2-3 and V is TRBV24-1; 7 nucleotides align to TRBD1. This CDR3 comprises 13 residues. After removal of 4 bases from V and 3 bases from J, the junction contained 0 bases not matched to a gene. From germline, CDR1 is KGHDR and CDR2 SFDVKD. This chain's CDR3 is CATSETGTDTQYF. The CDR3 DNA reads as TGTGCCACCAGTGAGACAGGGACAGATACGCAGTATTTT.

In nucleotides, the CDR3 is TGCAGCGTTGTCCCGGGACTACACAATGAGCAGTTCTTC. Its protein product is CSVVPGLHNEQFF. This chain joins TRBV29-1 and TRBJ2-1; 7 bases align to TRBD2. The germline CDR1 and CDR2 sequences are SQVTM and ANQGSEA. With 4 bases clipped from V and 5 bases from J, the junction kept 5 bases outside the gene matches. The CDR3 runs 13 residues.

CDR3 DNA sequence: TGTGCCAGCAGTTACACCGAACAAGAGACCCAGTACTTC. It encodes CASSYTEQETQYF. This rearrangement joins TRBV6-5 to TRBJ2-5; D not certain. The CDR3 spans 13 residues. Germline V gives CDR1 MNHEY, CDR2 SVGAGI. V lost 2 bases, J lost 2 bases, and 6 bases lay in between.

This clonotype showed up many times. This chain joins TRBV12-3 or TRBV12-4 and TRBJ2-5; 7 nucleotides agree with TRBD2. The CDR3 loop spans 18 amino acids. Unmatched junction bases numbered 19, after V lost 5 bases and J lost 4 bases. The CDR3 spells CASSPGGRGGRAIETQYF. CDR3 DNA sequence: TGTGCCAGCAGTCCGGGGGGACGTGGGGGTCGTGCGATAGAGACCCAGTACTTC.

This clonotype was counted ten times or more. The chain has TRBV28 and TRBJ2-1; 8 bases agree with TRBD1. CDR1 and CDR2 from the germline V gene are MDHEN and SYDVKM. J lost 2 bases, V lost 4 bases, and 7 bases had no gene match. This CDR3 region has 16 residues. DNA for the CDR3: TGTGCCAGCAGTTCCTTGGACAGGGTCACCTACAATGAGCAGTTCTTC. It is translated as CASSSLDRVTYNEQFF.

This chain links TRBV7-9 with TRBJ2-2, with unresolved D. V shed 2 bases and J shed 5 bases, with 21 bases lying between them. Germline lookup yields CDR1 SEHNR and CDR2 FQNEAQ (reference sequence). This CDR3 is built from 18 residues. The CDR3 loop reads CASSLNSHWQVKTGELFF. The CDR3 DNA sequence: TGTGCCAGCAGCTTAAATTCCCACTGGCAGGTGAAAACCGGGGAGCTGTTTTTT.

This clonotype was picked up many times. This sequence joins TRBV7-9 and TRBJ2-3; D is undetermined. Between the trimmed V and J ends, which lost 0 bases and 0 bases, there was a span of 7 bases. Germline V lookup: CDR1 SEHNR, CDR2 FQNEAQ (reference sequence). The CDR3 is 15 residues long. The CDR3: CASSLAMSSTDTQYF. The CDR3, as DNA: TGTGCCAGCAGCTTAGCGATGTCCAGCACAGATACGCAGTATTTT.

This clonotype was detected ten times or more. The rearrangement links TRBV7-9 to TRBJ2-6; 10 bases are shared with TRBD1. The CDR3 spans 20 residues. CDR1 and CDR2 from the germline V gene are SEHNR and FQNEAQ (reference sequence). The J segment lost 2 bases and the V segment lost 4 bases, leaving 14 bases of the junction unmatched. Here the CDR3 reads CASSSETGTGERPGANVLTF. CDR3 nucleotide sequence: TGTGCCAGCAGCTCAGAGACCGGGACAGGGGAGAGGCCTGGGGCCAACGTCCTGACTTTC.

This clonotype occurred a few times. This chain uses TRBV28 with TRBJ1-1, with D possibly being TRBD1 (5 bases). CDR3 size: 12 residues. V lost 5 bases to trimming and J lost 5 bases, with 9 bases between them. The germline V gene has CDR1 MDHEN and CDR2 SYDVKM. CDR3 region: CASSGGVTEAFF. DNA for the CDR3: TGTGCCAGCAGTGGGGGGGTGACTGAAGCTTTCTTT.